Presented here are 7 T cell receptor beta chains from one specimen sequenced in a study of shared clonotypes between healthy human individuals (dated by TCRdb to 2020 to 2022). CD8 naive samples consisted of CD45RO-negative cells that were positively selected for CCR7, yielding a CD45RA+CCR7+ population without TemRA cells. The library was prepared using the immunoSEQ multiplex PCR assay. TCRdb took this table from immuneACCESS and kept in-frame rearrangements with V and J called. Such tables lack part of the clones; where checked against another copy, unresolved V genes explain under half of the gap, and the rest is unexplained. Present in this sample are about 2,100,000 clones, about 93% of which were seen just once. The ten top clones hold around 1.7% of the sample. Material: naive CD8+ T cells from PBMCs. The cell subset or site label for this specimen denotes: CD45RA+CCR7+. The receptors originated from a man younger than 35 in good health. Some clones in this sample may be carry-over from other donors' samples.

V gene TRBV4-1 combines with J gene TRBJ2-1, with 9 positions matching TRBD2. Germline lookup yields CDR1 MGHRA and CDR2 YSYEKL. V gave up 0 bases and J gave up 4 bases; unmatched junction bases: 10. This CDR3 is built from 18 residues. CDR3 sequence reads: CASSQDPPWAGGYNEQFF. As DNA, the CDR3 is TGCGCCAGCAGCCAAGACCCCCCCTGGGCGGGAGGGTACAATGAGCAGTTCTTC.

CDR3 amino acids: CASSYSNSGVFGYTF. In DNA form, the CDR3 reads TGTGCCAGCAGTTACTCGAACAGTGGCGTTTTTGGCTACACCTTC. The rearrangement joins TRBV6-7 to TRBJ1-2; D not resolved. TRBV6-7 is marked as an open reading frame, function uncertain. The CDR3 totals 15 residues. Trimming removed 0 bases from V and 7 bases from J, with 15 bases in between.

This chain uses TRBV19 with TRBJ1-2, with D possibly TRBD1 on 5 matching bases. V was trimmed by 1 base and J by 7 bases, leaving 10 bases between them. The germline V gene has CDR1 LNHDA and CDR2 SQIVND (reference sequence). The CDR3 sequence is 13 residues long. The CDR3 loop reads CASSIVTGGGYTF. In nucleotides, the CDR3 is TGTGCCAGTAGTATAGTCACAGGAGGTGGCTACACCTTC.

For the CDR3, the DNA is TGTGCCAGCAGCCCCTCTAGGGCCCTCAATCAGCCCCAGCATTTT. Its translation is CASSPSRALNQPQHF. The chain links TRBV7-2 to TRBJ1-5; D is uncertain. CDR1 is SGHTA, CDR2 FQGNSA, per germline. The CDR3 totals 15 residues. V was shortened by 5 bases and J by 3 bases, with 14 bases between the two germline ends.

V usage is TRBV7-8 and J usage is TRBJ1-2; D ambiguous. Germline-derived CDR1 and CDR2 are SGHVS and FQNEAQ. This CDR3 region has 14 residues. V was cut by 5 bases and J by 8 bases, with 18 bases left in between. The CDR3 coding sequence is TGTGCCAGCAGCGAAAGGACCGTCAGAGCCGGCTACACCTTC. Amino acids: CASSERTVRAGYTF.

The chain joins TRBV6-1 to TRBJ2-1; D tentatively fits TRBD1 or TRBD2 (5 bases each). The CDR3 covers 13 residues. With 7 bases removed from V and 5 bases from J, the gap between germline ends came to 12 bases. Germline CDR1 and CDR2: MNHNS and SASEGT. The CDR3 sequence: CASIRGAHNEQFF. The CDR3 DNA follows: TGTGCCAGCATTCGAGGGGCCCACAATGAGCAGTTCTTC.

Notes on this clone: Different DNA sequences within this sample yield the same CDR3. V is TRBV2 and J is TRBJ1-1; 9 nucleotides align to TRBD1. The germline V gene encodes CDR1 SNHLY and CDR2 FYNNEI. CDR3 length: 15 amino acids. J gave up 0 bases and V 4 bases, and 3 bases lay outside the gene matches. The CDR3: CASSAGQGMNTEAFF. In DNA, the CDR3 is TGTGCCAGCAGTGCGGGACAGGGAATGAACACTGAAGCTTTCTTT.